This TCR beta chain was profiled in a study of blood T cell repertoires in COVID-19. In the authors' methods: Quantification of nucleated cells was approximated via reference gene primer amplification. Sequencing was performed with immunoSEQ multiplex PCR; in TCRdb, only in-frame clones are kept and a portion is missing. V, J and clone size derive from that table, while D and trimming were established from the DNA sequence. Among more than 300,000 clones listed, 88% were seen once. Trimming removed 5 bases from V and 6 bases from J; junction bases left unmatched: 9. This CDR3 is built from 18 residues. CDR1 SGHVS and CDR2 FNYEAQ come from the germline V gene.

This sequence originates from a woman aged 70-85 years with COVID-19, enrolled during active disease. The chain uses TRBV7-6 and TRBJ2-2; TRBD2 matches 16 bases. Sequenced input: peripheral blood. The CDR3 spells CASSLPGLAGGLAGELFF. The DNA for the CDR3 is TGTGCCAGCAGCCTCCCGGGACTAGCGGGGGGGCTTGCCGGGGAGCTGTTTTTT.